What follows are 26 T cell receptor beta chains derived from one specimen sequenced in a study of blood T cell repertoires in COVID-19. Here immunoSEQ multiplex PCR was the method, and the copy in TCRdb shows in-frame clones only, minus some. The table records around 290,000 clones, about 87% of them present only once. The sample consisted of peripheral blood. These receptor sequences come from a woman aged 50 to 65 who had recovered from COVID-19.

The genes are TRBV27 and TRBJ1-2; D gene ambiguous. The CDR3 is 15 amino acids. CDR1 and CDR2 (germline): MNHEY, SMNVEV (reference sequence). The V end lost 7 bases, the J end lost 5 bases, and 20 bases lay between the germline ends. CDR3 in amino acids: CASKNSGNPGYGYTF. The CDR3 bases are TGTGCCAGCAAAAACTCCGGGAATCCGGGTTATGGCTACACCTTC.

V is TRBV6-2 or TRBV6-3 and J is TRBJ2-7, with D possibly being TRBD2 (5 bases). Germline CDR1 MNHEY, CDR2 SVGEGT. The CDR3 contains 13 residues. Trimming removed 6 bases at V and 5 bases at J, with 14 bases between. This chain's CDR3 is CASSDYSGNEQYF. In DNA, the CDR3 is TGTGCCAGCAGCGACTATTCGGGGAACGAGCAGTACTTC.

In DNA form, the CDR3 reads TGTGCCAGCAGCTCACGACAGGGGTGGTACTTC. Translation gives CASSSRQGWYF. The rearrangement links TRBV7-9 to TRBJ2-7, with 8 bases aligning to TRBD1. CDR3 length equals 11 residues. V lost 4 bases and J lost 12; bases outside the gene matches: 5. The V gene's germline CDR1 is SEHNR and CDR2 FQNEAQ (reference sequence).

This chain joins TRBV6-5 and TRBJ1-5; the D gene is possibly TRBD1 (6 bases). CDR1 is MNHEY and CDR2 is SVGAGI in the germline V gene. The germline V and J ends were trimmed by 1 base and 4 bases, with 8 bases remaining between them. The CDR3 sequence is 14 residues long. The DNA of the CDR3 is TGTGCCAGCAGTTACTTGGGGGCGAATCAGCCCCAGCATTTT. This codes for CASSYLGANQPQHF.

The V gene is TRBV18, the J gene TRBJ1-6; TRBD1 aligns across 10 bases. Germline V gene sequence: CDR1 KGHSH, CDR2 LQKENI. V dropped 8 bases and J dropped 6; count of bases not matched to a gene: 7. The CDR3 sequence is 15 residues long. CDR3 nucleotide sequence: TGTGCCAGCGGGGGACAGGGGAGTTCTAATTCACCCCTCCACTTT. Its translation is CASGGQGSSNSPLHF. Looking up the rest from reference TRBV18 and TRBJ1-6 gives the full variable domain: NAGVMQNPRHLVRRRGQEARLRCSPMKGHSHVYWYRQLPEEGLKFMVYLQKENIIDESGMPKERFSAEFPKEGPSILRIQQVVRGDSAAYFCASGGQGSSNSPLHFGNGTRLTVT.

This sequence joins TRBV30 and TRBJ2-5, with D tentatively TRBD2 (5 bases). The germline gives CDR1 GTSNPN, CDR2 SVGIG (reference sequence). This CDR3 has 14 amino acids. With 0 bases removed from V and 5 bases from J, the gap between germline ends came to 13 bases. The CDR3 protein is CAWSVGLSGETQYF. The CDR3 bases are TGTGCCTGGAGTGTGGGTCTCTCGGGGGAGACCCAGTACTTC.

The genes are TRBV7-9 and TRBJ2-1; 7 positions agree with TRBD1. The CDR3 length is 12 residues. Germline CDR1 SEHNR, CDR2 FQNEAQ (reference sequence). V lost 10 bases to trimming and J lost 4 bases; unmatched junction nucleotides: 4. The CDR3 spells CATSTGYNEQFF. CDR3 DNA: TGTGCCACGTCGACAGGGTACAATGAGCAGTTCTTC.

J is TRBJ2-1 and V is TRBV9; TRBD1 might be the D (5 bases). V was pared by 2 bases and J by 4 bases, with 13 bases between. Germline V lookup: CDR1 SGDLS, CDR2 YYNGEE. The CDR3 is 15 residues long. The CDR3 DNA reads TGTGCCAGCAGCGTGACAGCGACTGGTTACAATGAGCAGTTCTTC. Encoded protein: CASSVTATGYNEQFF.

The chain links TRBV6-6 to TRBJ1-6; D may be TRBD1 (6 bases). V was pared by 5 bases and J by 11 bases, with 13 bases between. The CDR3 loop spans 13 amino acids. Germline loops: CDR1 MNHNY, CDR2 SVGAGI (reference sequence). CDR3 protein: CASSGTMGAPLHF. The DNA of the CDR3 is TGTGCCAGCAGTGGGACAATGGGAGCACCCCTCCACTTT.

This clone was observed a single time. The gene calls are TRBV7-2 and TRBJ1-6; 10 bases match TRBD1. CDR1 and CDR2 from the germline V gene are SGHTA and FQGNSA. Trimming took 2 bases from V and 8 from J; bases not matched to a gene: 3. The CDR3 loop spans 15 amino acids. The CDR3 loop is CASSLTGTGDSPLHF. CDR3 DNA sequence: TGTGCCAGCAGCTTAACCGGGACAGGGGATTCACCCCTCCACTTT.

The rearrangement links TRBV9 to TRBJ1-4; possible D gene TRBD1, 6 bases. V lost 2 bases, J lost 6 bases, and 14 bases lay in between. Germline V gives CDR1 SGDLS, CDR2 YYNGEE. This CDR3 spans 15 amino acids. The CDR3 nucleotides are TGTGCCAGCAGCGTTCGTACAGGGCTGGATGAAAAACTGTTTTTT. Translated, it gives CASSVRTGLDEKLFF.

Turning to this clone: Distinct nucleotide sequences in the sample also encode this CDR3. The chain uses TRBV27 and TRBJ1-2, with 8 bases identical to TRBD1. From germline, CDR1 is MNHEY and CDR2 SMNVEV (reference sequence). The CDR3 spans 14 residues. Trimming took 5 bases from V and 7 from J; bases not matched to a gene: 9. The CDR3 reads CASSPGQGSSGYTF. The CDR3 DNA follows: TGTGCCAGCAGTCCCGGACAGGGAAGTAGTGGCTACACCTTC.

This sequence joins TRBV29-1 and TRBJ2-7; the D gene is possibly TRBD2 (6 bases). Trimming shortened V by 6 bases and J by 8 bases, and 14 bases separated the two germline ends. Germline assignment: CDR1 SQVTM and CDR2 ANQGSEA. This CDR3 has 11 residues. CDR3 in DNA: TGCAGCGTCAGGGACTTTTACAAGCAGTACTTC. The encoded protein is CSVRDFYKQYF.

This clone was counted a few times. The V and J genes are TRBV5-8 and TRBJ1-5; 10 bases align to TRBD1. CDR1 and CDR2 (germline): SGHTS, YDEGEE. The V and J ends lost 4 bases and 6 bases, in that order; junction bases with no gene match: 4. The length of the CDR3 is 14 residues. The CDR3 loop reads CASSPGQGSQPQHF. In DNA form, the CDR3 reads TGTGCCAGCAGCCCGGGACAGGGGAGTCAGCCCCAGCATTTT.

The CDR3 region is CASRYGVSTDTQYF. Written as DNA, the CDR3 is TGTGCCAGCAGGTACGGAGTAAGCACAGATACGCAGTATTTT. The V and J genes are TRBV5-8 and TRBJ2-3, with D uncertain. V gave up 5 bases and J gave up 0 bases, with 10 bases separating them. Germline V CDR1 and CDR2: SGHTS, YDEGEE. CDR3 length equals 14 residues.

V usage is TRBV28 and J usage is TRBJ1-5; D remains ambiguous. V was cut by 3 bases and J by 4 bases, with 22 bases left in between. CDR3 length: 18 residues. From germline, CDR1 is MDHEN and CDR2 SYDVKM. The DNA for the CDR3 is TGTGCCAGCAGTTTGGGTGGCCATCCAACGGGAGGGAATCAGCCCCAGCATTTT. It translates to CASSLGGHPTGGNQPQHF.

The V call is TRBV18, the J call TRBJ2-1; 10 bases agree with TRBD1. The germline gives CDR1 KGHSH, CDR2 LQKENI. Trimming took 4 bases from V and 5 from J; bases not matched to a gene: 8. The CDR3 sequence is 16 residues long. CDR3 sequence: CASSLTGTGVNNEQFF. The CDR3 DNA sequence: TGTGCCAGCTCACTGACCGGGACAGGGGTCAACAATGAGCAGTTCTTC.

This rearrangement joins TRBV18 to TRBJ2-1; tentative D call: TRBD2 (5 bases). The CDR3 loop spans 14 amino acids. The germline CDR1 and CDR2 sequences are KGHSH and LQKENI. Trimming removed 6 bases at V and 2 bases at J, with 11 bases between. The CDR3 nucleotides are TGTGCCAGCTCCCGGGGAGTTCCCTACAATGAGCAGTTCTTC. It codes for CASSRGVPYNEQFF.

Here the CDR3 reads CSAGTANTGELFF. Written as DNA, the CDR3 is TGCAGCGCCGGGACAGCGAACACCGGGGAGCTGTTTTTT. The chain is built from TRBV29-1 and TRBJ2-2; TRBD1 aligns across 7 bases. In germline, CDR1 is SQVTM, CDR2 ANQGSEA. This CDR3 has 13 amino acids. V trimming: 7 bases; J trimming: 0 bases; junction bases outside the gene matches: 2.

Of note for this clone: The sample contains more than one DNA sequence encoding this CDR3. As DNA, the CDR3 is TGTGCCAGCAGCGTAGGCGCGGGGTCCTACGAGCAGTACTTC. Encoded protein: CASSVGAGSYEQYF. The V call is TRBV9, the J call TRBJ2-7, with a possible D match to TRBD2 (6 bases). Germline loops: CDR1 SGDLS, CDR2 YYNGEE. This CDR3 spans 14 amino acids. Trimming shortened V by 0 bases and J by 1 base, and 8 bases separated the two germline ends.

The CDR3: CASSLGQSEKLFF. The CDR3 DNA reads TGTGCCAGCAGCTTAGGACAGTCTGAAAAACTGTTTTTT. V and J are TRBV7-2 and TRBJ1-4, with a weak D call TRBD1 (5 bases). Trimming shortened V by 1 base and J by 7 bases, and 7 bases separated the two germline ends. Germline-derived CDR1 and CDR2 are SGHTA and FQGNSA. The CDR3 contains 13 residues.

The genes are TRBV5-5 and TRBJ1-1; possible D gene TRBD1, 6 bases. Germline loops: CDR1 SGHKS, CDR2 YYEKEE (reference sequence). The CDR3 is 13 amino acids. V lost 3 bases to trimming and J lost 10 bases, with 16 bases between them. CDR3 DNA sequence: TGTGCCAGCAGCTCATACTACAGGGTTTCAGCTTTCTTT. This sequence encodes CASSSYYRVSAFF.

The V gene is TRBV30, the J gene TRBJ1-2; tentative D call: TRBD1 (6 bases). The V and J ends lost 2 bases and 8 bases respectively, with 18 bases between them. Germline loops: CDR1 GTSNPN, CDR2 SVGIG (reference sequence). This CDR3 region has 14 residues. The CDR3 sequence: CAWSPRRGAGGYTF. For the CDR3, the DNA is TGTGCCTGGAGTCCGCGCCGGGGGGCTGGGGGCTACACCTTC.

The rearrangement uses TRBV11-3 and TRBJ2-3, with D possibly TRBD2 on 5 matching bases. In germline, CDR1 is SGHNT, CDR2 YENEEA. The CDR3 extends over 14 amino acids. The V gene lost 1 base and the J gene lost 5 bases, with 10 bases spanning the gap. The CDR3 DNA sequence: TGTGCCAGCAGCTTAGCCGGGAAGGTAGATACGCAGTATTTT. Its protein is CASSLAGKVDTQYF.

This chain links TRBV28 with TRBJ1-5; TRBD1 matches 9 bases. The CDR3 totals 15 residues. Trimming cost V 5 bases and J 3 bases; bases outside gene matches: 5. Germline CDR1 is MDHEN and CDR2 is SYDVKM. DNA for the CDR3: TGTGCCAGCAGTCCCGGGACAGGGACCAATCAGCCCCAGCATTTT. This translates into CASSPGTGTNQPQHF.

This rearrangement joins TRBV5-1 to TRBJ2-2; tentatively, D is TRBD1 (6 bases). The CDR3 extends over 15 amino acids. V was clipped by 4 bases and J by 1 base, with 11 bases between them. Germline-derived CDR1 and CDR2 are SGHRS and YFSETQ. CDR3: CASSHGQMNTGELFF. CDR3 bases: TGCGCCAGCAGCCACGGACAGATGAACACCGGGGAGCTGTTTTTT. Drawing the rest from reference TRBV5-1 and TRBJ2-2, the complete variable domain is KAGVTQTPRYLIKTRGQQVTLSCSPISGHRSVSWYQQTPGQGLQFLFEYFSETQRNKGNFPGRFSGRQFSNSRSEMNVSTLELGDSALYLCASSHGQMNTGELFFGEGSRLTVL.